One T cell receptor beta chain is described in this entry. Its antigen is unidentified. These data belong to a study of beta chain features in type 1 diabetes. Study conclusions and caveats: Type 1 diabetes patients had moderately but significantly shorter TCRB CDR3s in all four CD4+ subsets.

This CDR3 comprises 13 residues. Germline loops: CDR1 SGHTA, CDR2 FQGNSA. V dropped 2 bases and J dropped 6 bases, with 10 bases sitting between them. Purity (above 95%) was reached by all sorted populations. The authors reverse transcribed all of the isolated RNA, so sequencing captured expressed TCRB transcripts. Naive, central memory and regulatory T cell samples yielded around 3.4 million reads on average. The protocol was immunoSEQ multiplex PCR, while the TCRdb copy is restricted to in-frame clones and leaves out a portion. The repertoire has hundreds of thousands of clones, over 7% of them found once; the top ten carry approximately 1%.

The sample consisted of central memory CD4+ T cells from blood. The clonotype comes from a young man with type 1 diabetes. J is TRBJ1-2 and V is TRBV7-2; D might be TRBD1 (5 bases). In nucleotides, the CDR3 is TGTGCCAGCAGCTTAAGCAGGGCGGATGGCTACACCTTC. This sequence encodes CASSLSRADGYTF. The full variable domain, with the rest looked up from reference TRBV7-2 and TRBJ1-2, is GAGVSQSPSNKVTEKGKDVELRCDPISGHTALYWYRQSLGQGLEFLIYFQGNSAPDKSGLPSDRFSAERTGGSVSTLTIQRTQQEDSAVYLCASSLSRADGYTFGSGTRLTVV.